This section outlines one T cell receptor (beta chain) sequence together with its context. Its antigen is currently unknown. Data came from immunoSEQ multiplex PCR; TCRdb stores just in-frame clones and leaves some out. The table lists 95,000 to 120,000 clones, roughly 88% of them singletons, with 3% in the top ten. The germline CDR1 and CDR2 sequences are LNHDA and SQIVND (reference sequence). The CDR3 runs 14 residues. The ends were cut back, 4 bases at V and 2 bases at J, with 12 bases in the middle. This entry is derived from a study of cytomegalovirus exposure and HLA in healthy donors. Study-level findings and limits: For cytomegalovirus status, the classifier reportedly gave diagnoses with high specificity and sensitivity. A subsequent analysis found that TCR clusters from the first cohort also tended to co-occur in the 120 or so validation repertoires, with about 94% of cluster scores above 0. Many donors carried some public TCRs, although rarity characterized most TCR sequences. The authors confirmed in vitro that three CMV-associated chains were specific for CMV antigens.

J is TRBJ2-7 and V is TRBV19; possibly TRBD1 for D (5 bases). The sample taken for sequencing was PBMCs. This TCR derives from a woman aged 18-30 years in good health and CMV-seronegative. DNA of the CDR3: TGTGCCAGTAGTAGAGGACACCTAACCTACGAGCAGTACTTC. Translation gives CASSRGHLTYEQYF.